The 31 T cell receptor beta chains reported below all come from one sample, sequenced in a study of T-cell reconstitution after alpha-beta-depleted transplantation in children. This sample's TCRbeta library carried unique molecular identifier barcodes. TCRdb used MiXCR to reprocess the PCR reads, holding one entry per CDR3 protein. The data contain about 540,000 distinct CDR3 sequences, 15% to 20% of them singletons. This material consisted of PBMCs from the stem cell graft donor, taken from the stem cell graft. All receptors come from a human donor who donated a stem cell graft to a child with acute lymphoblastic leukemia.

The chain carries TRBV7-9 and TRBJ2-5; the D call may be TRBD1 or TRBD2 (5 bases each). Trimming removed 3 bases from V and 5 bases from J, with 16 bases in between. This CDR3 has 15 residues. Germline CDR1 reads SEHNR; CDR2 reads FQNEAQ (reference sequence). CDR3 residues: CASSFPGARPETQYF. The CDR3 nucleotides are TGTGCCAGCAGCTTTCCCGGGGCCCGGCCCGAGACCCAGTACTTC.

The chain combines TRBV20-1 with TRBJ1-1, with 8 bases fitting TRBD1. CDR1 and CDR2 from the germline V gene are DFQATT and SNEGSKA (reference sequence). Trimming cost V 5 bases and J 7 bases; bases outside gene matches: 9. This CDR3 comprises 13 residues. The CDR3 region is CSAGRTGRVEAFF. CDR3 bases: TGCAGTGCTGGACGGACAGGGCGGGTTGAAGCTTTCTTT.

This clonotype was observed many times. The V call is TRBV6-1, the J call TRBJ2-7, with D perhaps matching TRBD1 (6 bases). There are 12 residues in the CDR3. Germline CDR1 and CDR2: MNHNS and SASEGT. V lost 4 bases, J lost 3 bases, and 7 bases lay in between. CDR3 DNA sequence: TGTGCCAGCAGTGGGACAGACTACGAGCAGTACTTC. As protein: CASSGTDYEQYF.

DNA of the CDR3: TGCGCCAGCAGCTTGGGTAGCGGAGCGAACACCGGGGAGCTGTTTTTT. As protein: CASSLGSGANTGELFF. This sequence joins TRBV5-1 and TRBJ2-2, with D possibly being TRBD2 (6 bases). The V end was cut by 0 bases, the J end by 0 bases, with 9 bases between. There are 16 residues in the CDR3. The germline V gene encodes CDR1 SGHRS and CDR2 YFSETQ. Variable domain in full (rest from reference TRBV5-1 and TRBJ2-2): KAGVTQTPRYLIKTRGQQVTLSCSPISGHRSVSWYQQTPGQGLQFLFEYFSETQRNKGNFPGRFSGRQFSNSRSEMNVSTLELGDSALYLCASSLGSGANTGELFFGEGSRLTVL.

In this sample, this clonotype turned up a few times. The V and J genes are TRBV5-1 and TRBJ2-4, with 11 bases matching TRBD2. CDR3 size: 18 residues. The V and J ends lost 1 base and 0 bases, in that order; junction bases with no gene match: 6. Germline V lookup: CDR1 SGHRS, CDR2 YFSETQ. The CDR3, as DNA: TGCGCCAGCAGCTTGCGTACTAGCGGGGGATTAGCCAAAAACATTCAGTACTTC. Its translation: CASSLRTSGGLAKNIQYF.

The chain is built from TRBV27 and TRBJ2-7, with D maybe TRBD2 (5 bases). V was cut by 5 bases and J by 3 bases, with 8 bases left in between. In germline, CDR1 is MNHEY, CDR2 SMNVEV (reference sequence). The CDR3 loop spans 12 amino acids. CDR3 DNA sequence: TGTGCCAGCAGTCCGGGGATCTACGAGCAGTACTTC. Translated: CASSPGIYEQYF.

This chain uses TRBV5-1 with TRBJ2-7, with TRBD2 matching 11 bases. With V trimmed by 1 base and J by 4 bases, 4 bases remained unmatched. Germline V lookup: CDR1 SGHRS, CDR2 YFSETQ. The CDR3 loop spans 15 amino acids. The CDR3 reads CASSLSSGRHYEQYF. The CDR3, as DNA: TGCGCCAGCAGCTTGTCTAGCGGGAGGCATTACGAGCAGTACTTC.

The chain carries TRBV20-1 and TRBJ2-7; D gene unclear. Trimming left V 0 bases short and J 0 bases short, with 6 bases between. The germline V gene encodes CDR1 DFQATT and CDR2 SNEGSKA (reference sequence). The CDR3 has 13 amino acids. CDR3 sequence: CSARDQASYEQYF. The CDR3, as DNA: TGCAGTGCTAGAGACCAGGCCTCCTACGAGCAGTACTTC.

This clonotype has at least ten counts. J is TRBJ2-3 and V is TRBV29-1; maybe TRBD2 (5 bases). V was clipped by 4 bases and J by 3 bases, with 11 bases between them. Germline CDR1 and CDR2: SQVTM and ANQGSEA. The CDR3 extends over 13 amino acids. CDR3 in DNA: TGCAGCGTTGCCGGGGAAAATACAGATACGCAGTATTTT. Translated: CSVAGENTDTQYF.

The chain couples TRBV29-1 to TRBJ2-6; 7 nucleotides agree with TRBD1. This CDR3 has 16 residues. CDR1 SQVTM and CDR2 ANQGSEA come from the germline V gene. J lost 0 bases, V lost 6 bases, and 8 bases had no gene match. CDR3 sequence reads: CSVYRGIHSGANVLTF. CDR3 bases: TGCAGCGTCTACAGGGGTATACACTCTGGGGCCAACGTCCTGACTTTC.

The chain recombines TRBV12-3 or TRBV12-4 with TRBJ2-3, with 8 bases that match TRBD1. The CDR3 sequence is 16 residues long. V shed 6 bases, J shed 4 bases, and the junction held 12 bases outside the gene matches. CDR3 in DNA: TGTGCCAGCAGATCTAACGGACAGGGTCTGGCAGATACGCAGTATTTT. Translating it yields CASRSNGQGLADTQYF.

This rearrangement joins TRBV4-1 to TRBJ1-4; D perhaps matches TRBD1 (6 bases). V dropped 5 bases and J dropped 7 bases, with 20 bases sitting between them. The CDR3 spans 16 residues. Germline CDR1 MGHRA, CDR2 YSYEKL. The CDR3 is CASSSLVEGVSEKLFF. The CDR3 nucleotides are TGCGCCAGCAGCTCTTTGGTGGAGGGGGTGAGTGAAAAACTGTTTTTT.

About this clonotype itself: Relative to the germline gene, one junction end is altered; a read error may explain this. CDR3 sequence (DNA): TGTGCCACCGGCAGTCCAGTCGTGGATACGCAGTATTTT. Protein sequence: CATGSPVVDTQYF. The rearrangement links TRBV15 to TRBJ2-3, with D uncertain. In germline, CDR1 is LNHNV, CDR2 YYDKDF (reference sequence). There are 13 residues in the CDR3.

This clonotype was counted only a few times. The chain recombines TRBV5-1 with TRBJ2-7; D is ambiguous. Germline-derived CDR1 and CDR2 are SGHRS and YFSETQ. The CDR3 runs to 13 residues. V shed 0 bases and J shed 4 bases, with 8 bases lying between them. The DNA of the CDR3 is TGCGCCAGCAGCTTGGGCCGACCTTACGAGCAGTACTTC. Encoded protein: CASSLGRPYEQYF.

This clonotype came up a few times. The chain carries TRBV5-1 and TRBJ1-1; D not certain. Trimming pared 3 bases from V and 2 bases from J, leaving 11 bases between. The germline CDR1 and CDR2 sequences are SGHRS and YFSETQ. This CDR3 has 14 residues. In nucleotides, the CDR3 is TGCGCCAGCAGCTCTGCTAGCCGAAACACTGAAGCTTTCTTT. Translation gives CASSSASRNTEAFF.

The V call is TRBV20-1, the J call TRBJ2-7, with D possibly TRBD1 on 6 matching bases. Trimming took 0 bases from V and 1 from J, leaving 13 bases between them. CDR1 and CDR2 (germline): DFQATT, SNEGSKA (reference sequence). The CDR3 is 15 amino acids. The CDR3, as DNA: TGCAGTGCTAGAGATCTAACAAGGGGGTCCTACGAGCAGTACTTC. This translates into CSARDLTRGSYEQYF.

The chain is built from TRBV4-1 and TRBJ2-1, with D possibly TRBD1 on 6 matching bases. The CDR3 runs 16 residues. Looked up from germline, CDR1 is MGHRA and CDR2 is YSYEKL. V lost 0 bases and J lost 0, with 9 bases in between. CDR3 sequence: CASSQDWGRSYNEQFF. CDR3 sequence (DNA): TGCGCCAGCAGCCAAGATTGGGGGCGCTCCTACAATGAGCAGTTCTTC.

This sequence joins TRBV12-3 or TRBV12-4 and TRBJ2-1; 9 bases line up with TRBD2. Unmatched junction bases numbered 20, after V lost 3 bases and J lost 5 bases. This CDR3 is built from 20 residues. As DNA, the CDR3 is TGTGCCAGCAGTTTGGAAACCGGGACTAGCCTAGAGCTCCTTAACAATGAGCAGTTCTTC. Its protein is CASSLETGTSLELLNNEQFF.

The gene calls are TRBV7-6 and TRBJ2-2; perhaps D is TRBD1 or TRBD2 (6 bases each). CDR3 size: 15 residues. Between the trimmed V and J ends, which lost 2 bases and 7 bases, there was a span of 14 bases. CDR1 is SGHVS, CDR2 FNYEAQ, per germline. CDR3 region: CASSLFGGSGGELFF. In DNA, the CDR3 is TGTGCCAGCAGCTTATTCGGGGGCAGTGGCGGGGAGCTGTTTTTT.

This clonotype appeared a few times. This chain connects TRBV19 to TRBJ2-5, with 11 nucleotides matching TRBD2. Germline assignment: CDR1 LNHDA and CDR2 SQIVND (reference sequence). V dropped 7 bases and J dropped 5; count of bases not matched to a gene: 12. This CDR3 region has 16 residues. The CDR3 DNA follows: TGTGCCAGTACCGAAGCGACTAGCGGGACTGGGGAGACCCAGTACTTC. This sequence encodes CASTEATSGTGETQYF.

This chain links TRBV10-3 with TRBJ2-5, with TRBD1 as a possible D gene (6 bases). Germline V gene lookup returns CDR1 ENHRY and CDR2 SYGVKD. Between the trimmed V and J ends, which lost 4 bases and 3 bases, there was a span of 21 bases. CDR3 size: 17 residues. As DNA, the CDR3 is TGTGCCATCAGTGCCCAGAGGACGGCCAGGGGCAAAGAGACCCAGTACTTC. Amino acid sequence: CAISAQRTARGKETQYF.

The table lists this clonotype with a few counts. The gene calls are TRBV27 and TRBJ2-2; possible D gene TRBD1, 5 bases. V was cut by 3 bases and J by 5 bases, with 10 bases left in between. This CDR3 is 14 amino acids long. Germline lookup yields CDR1 MNHEY and CDR2 SMNVEV (reference sequence). CDR3 loop: CASSFQGKTGELFF. DNA for the CDR3: TGTGCCAGCAGTTTTCAGGGAAAAACCGGGGAGCTGTTTTTT.

The chain joins TRBV4-2 to TRBJ2-7, with 10 bases matching TRBD2. The length of the CDR3 is 15 residues. From germline, CDR1 is LGHNA and CDR2 YNFKEQ. The V segment lost 1 base and the J segment 4 bases; nucleotides outside the gene matches: 4. The CDR3 coding sequence is TGTGCCAGCAGCCAAGGGGCTAGCGGGAGTTACGAGCAGTACTTC. It yields the protein CASSQGASGSYEQYF.

This clonotype was detected ten times or more. The CDR3 DNA sequence: TGTGCCAGCAGCTTAGTAACAGCATACGAGCAGTACTTC. Translating it yields CASSLVTAYEQYF. The chain combines TRBV7-9 with TRBJ2-7; no firm D call. V was cut by 1 base and J by 4 bases, with 8 bases left in between. Germline V gene sequence: CDR1 SEHNR, CDR2 FQNEAQ (reference sequence). The CDR3 is 13 amino acids.

The rearrangement links TRBV7-6 to TRBJ2-1, with D uncertain. There are 12 residues in the CDR3. Germline V CDR1 and CDR2: SGHVS, FNYEAQ. Trimming removed 4 bases at V and 9 bases at J, with 10 bases between. CDR3 region: CASSSYSREQFF. The CDR3 region has the DNA TGTGCCAGCAGCTCCTACTCCCGTGAGCAGTTCTTC.

The CDR3 coding sequence is TGCAGCGTTGTTCTGGACAGGGGGCTTTACGAGCAGTACTTC. It translates to CSVVLDRGLYEQYF. The chain couples TRBV29-1 to TRBJ2-7; 11 bases map to TRBD1. The CDR3 covers 14 residues. Germline-derived CDR1 and CDR2 are SQVTM and ANQGSEA. With 4 bases clipped from V and 4 bases from J, the junction kept 6 bases outside the gene matches.

The chain employs TRBV25-1 and TRBJ2-6; D unresolved. The ends were cut back, 6 bases at V and 2 bases at J, with 14 bases in the middle. Germline V gene data show CDR1 as MGHDK and CDR2 as SYGVNS. CDR3 size: 16 residues. This chain's CDR3 is CASSRTTSTGANVLTF. The CDR3 DNA sequence: TGTGCCAGCAGCAGGACGACCTCAACTGGGGCCAACGTCCTGACTTTC. The full variable domain, completed using reference TRBV25-1 and TRBJ2-6, is EADIYQTPRYLVIGTGKKITLECSQTMGHDKMYWYQQDPGMELHLIHYSYGVNSTEKGDLSSESTVSRIRTEHFPLTLESARPSHTSQYLCASSRTTSTGANVLTFGAGSRLTVL.

The V and J genes are TRBV2 and TRBJ2-5; the D gene is possibly TRBD2 (6 bases). The ends were cut back, 7 bases at V and 4 bases at J, with 10 bases in the middle. This CDR3 contains 12 residues. Germline V gives CDR1 SNHLY, CDR2 FYNNEI. The CDR3 spells CASNRGGETQYF. The CDR3 DNA reads TGTGCCAGCAACCGGGGAGGAGAGACCCAGTACTTC.

This clonotype was found a few times. The genes are TRBV12-3 or TRBV12-4 and TRBJ2-5; D possibly matches TRBD1 or TRBD2 (7 bases each). V was shortened by 6 bases and J by 5 bases, with 22 bases between the two germline ends. The CDR3 is 16 amino acids. The CDR3 sequence: CASSSVGGAGGETQYF. The DNA for the CDR3 is TGTGCCAGCAGCTCAGTAGGGGGGGCAGGGGGGGAGACCCAGTACTTC.

The chain is built from TRBV27 and TRBJ1-6; perhaps TRBD1 as D (5 bases). Trimming took 7 bases from V and 2 from J, leaving 12 bases between them. There are 15 residues in the CDR3. Per germline, CDR1 MNHEY and CDR2 SMNVEV (reference sequence). CDR3 DNA: TGTGCCAGCAATCCTGGGGGGGCCTATAATTCACCCCTCCACTTT. This encodes CASNPGGAYNSPLHF.

This clonotype was counted a few times. V usage is TRBV9 and J usage is TRBJ2-3; D gene uncertain. CDR1 SGDLS and CDR2 YYNGEE come from the germline V gene. Trimming removed 3 bases at V and 3 bases at J, with 8 bases between. The CDR3 is 13 amino acids. Here the CDR3 reads CASSELPTDTQYF. DNA for the CDR3: TGTGCCAGCAGCGAACTTCCAACAGATACGCAGTATTTT.